Listed below are T cell receptor beta chains from one sample, sequenced in a study of control samples from healthy donors and cancer patients. The method was immunoSEQ multiplex PCR; TCRdb's version includes in-frame clones alone and lacks a portion of them. Of 100,000 to 150,000 clones in the sample, approximately 92% are singletons; the top ten hold approximately 0.58%. Sequenced: PBMCs. The receptors come from an elderly man with head and neck cancer. The CDR3 runs from the conserved cysteine through the conserved F or W. The D gene is left open where the match is weak.

cdr3_aa: CASSDREGGYTF; cdr3_nt: TGTGCCAGCAGTGACAGGGAGGGTGGCTACACCTTC; v_call: TRBV6-4; j_call: TRBJ1-2; d_call: -
cdr3_aa: CASSPKWTGAEQYF; cdr3_nt: TGTGCCAGCAGCCCCAAGTGGACAGGGGCCGAGCAGTACTTC; v_call: TRBV7-6; j_call: TRBJ2-7; d_call: TRBD1
cdr3_aa: CASSLKGDSPLHF; cdr3_nt: TGTGCCAGCAGCTTGAAGGGGGATTCACCCCTCCACTTT; v_call: TRBV5-6; j_call: TRBJ1-6; d_call: -
cdr3_aa: CASSYDRAGYTF; cdr3_nt: TGCGCCAGCAGCTACGACAGGGCTGGCTACACCTTC; v_call: TRBV5-1; j_call: TRBJ1-2; d_call: TRBD1
cdr3_aa: CASSPGGNSYNEQFF; cdr3_nt: TGTGCCAGCAGCCCGGGGGGTAATTCCTACAATGAGCAGTTCTTC; v_call: TRBV7-9; j_call: TRBJ2-1; d_call: TRBD2
cdr3_aa: CASSLYAGQGGSPLHF; cdr3_nt: TGCGCCAGCAGCTTATACGCCGGACAGGGAGGTTCACCCCTCCACTTT; v_call: TRBV5-1; j_call: TRBJ1-6; d_call: TRBD1
cdr3_aa: CASSLAVWSTDTQYF; cdr3_nt: TGCGCCAGCAGCTTGGCGGTGTGGAGCACAGATACGCAGTATTTT; v_call: TRBV5-1; j_call: TRBJ2-3; d_call: -
cdr3_aa: CASSLLGQGGSYEQYF; cdr3_nt: TGTGCCAGCAGTTTATTGGGACAGGGGGGGTCCTACGAGCAGTACTTC; v_call: TRBV27; j_call: TRBJ2-7; d_call: TRBD1
cdr3_aa: CASSLGRGRYNEQFF; cdr3_nt: TGCGCCAGCAGCTTGGGCAGGGGGAGATACAATGAGCAGTTCTTC; v_call: TRBV5-1; j_call: TRBJ2-1; d_call: TRBD1
cdr3_aa: CAWSGDISNQPQHF; cdr3_nt: TGTGCCTGGAGTGGGGACATTAGCAATCAGCCCCAGCATTTT; v_call: TRBV30; j_call: TRBJ1-5; d_call: -
cdr3_aa: CASSRTSRYQETQYF; cdr3_nt: TGTGCCAGCAGCCGGACTAGTAGGTACCAAGAGACCCAGTACTTC; v_call: TRBV7-9; j_call: TRBJ2-5; d_call: TRBD2